These 3 T cell receptor beta chains came from one sample sequenced in a study of Graves' ophthalmopathy and Graves' hyperthyroidism. As the template, RNA transcripts were used to amplify TCR beta CDR3 regions. HTBI-primed first-round RT-PCR preceded second-round multiplex PCR. TCRdb analysed the multiplex PCR reads with MiXCR anew, one entry per CDR3 protein. This table has 650,000 to 800,000 distinct CDR3 sequences, over 40% appearing once. The specimen was peripheral blood. These TCRs come from an adult man with Graves' ophthalmopathy.

At least ten counts were recorded for this clonotype. This chain links TRBV7-9 with TRBJ2-7; TRBD1 is a possible D gene (5 bases). The CDR3 contains 14 residues. Germline V lookup: CDR1 SEHNR, CDR2 FQNEAQ (reference sequence). The germline V and J ends were trimmed by 5 bases and 5 bases, with 16 bases remaining between them. CDR3 protein: CASSRSGRVDEQYF. The CDR3, as DNA: TGTGCCAGCAGCCGTTCCGGCAGGGTTGACGAGCAGTACTTC.

Ten or more counts support this clonotype. The gene calls are TRBV15 and TRBJ1-5; no definite D call. This CDR3 contains 13 residues. V was cut by 5 bases and J by 1 base, with 6 bases left in between. Germline-derived CDR1 and CDR2 are LNHNV and YYDKDF (reference sequence). DNA for the CDR3: TGTGCCACCAGCGGTACGAGCAATCAGCCCCAGCATTTT. This encodes CATSGTSNQPQHF.

The chain combines TRBV25-1 with TRBJ1-1; D remains ambiguous. With 6 bases removed from V and 1 base from J, the gap between germline ends came to 6 bases. Per the germline V gene, CDR1 is MGHDK and CDR2 is SYGVNS. The CDR3 consists of 12 residues. The CDR3 nucleotides read TGTGCCAGCAGGGGCTCGAACACTGAAGCTTTCTTT. Translating gives CASRGSNTEAFF.